These 15 T cell receptor beta chains were sequenced from one sample in a study of blood T cells in healthy people across ages. Then a second PCR, running roughly 7 to 11 cycles, was carried out with a sample-barcoded 5' primer and a J-beta primer mix. TCRdb itself ran the 5' RACE reads through MiXCR, one entry per CDR3 protein. The data contain 750,000 to 950,000 distinct CDR3 sequences, about 55% of them singletons. Material for sequencing was blood. The source of these receptors is a man aged 80 or over in good health.

This clonotype appeared a few times. V and J are TRBV12-3 or TRBV12-4 and TRBJ2-7, with D possibly being TRBD1 (5 bases). Trimming stripped 6 bases from V and 2 bases from J, with 8 bases between. The CDR3 is made up of 12 amino acids. The CDR3 region is CASRMGPYEQYF. As DNA, the CDR3 is TGTGCCAGCAGGATGGGGCCCTACGAGCAGTACTTC.

The V gene is TRBV7-2, the J gene TRBJ2-1, with 8 bases lining up with TRBD1. This CDR3 has 14 amino acids. Germline loops: CDR1 SGHTA, CDR2 FQGNSA. The V segment lost 4 bases and the J segment 7 bases; nucleotides outside the gene matches: 6. The CDR3 DNA reads TGTGCCAGCAGCTCTGGGACAGGTTGGAATGAGCAGTTCTTC. Translated, it gives CASSSGTGWNEQFF.

This sequence joins TRBV29-1 and TRBJ2-3; 10 positions agree with TRBD1. The V gene end was trimmed by 6 bases and the J gene end by 6 bases; junction bases not matched to a gene: 9. Germline-derived CDR1 and CDR2 are SQVTM and ANQGSEA. The CDR3 consists of 14 residues. The CDR3 loop reads CSVTGGNRSDTQYF. DNA of the CDR3: TGCAGCGTGACAGGGGGCAATAGGTCGGATACGCAGTATTTT.

The chain carries TRBV12-5 and TRBJ1-2; D is perhaps TRBD1 (6 bases). CDR1 and CDR2 (germline): LGHNT, FRNRAP. This CDR3 has 17 amino acids. V lost 1 base and J lost 7, with 22 bases in between. CDR3 bases: TGTGCTAGTGGTTTGGCCCTGCCTTTTGGGGGGCGCAGTGGCTACACCTTC. This sequence encodes CASGLALPFGGRSGYTF.

This clonotype was picked up a small number of times. The V and J genes are TRBV20-1 and TRBJ1-2, with D possibly being TRBD1 (6 bases). The germline V gene encodes CDR1 DFQATT and CDR2 SNEGSKA (reference sequence). V lost 3 bases and J 7 bases, leaving 15 bases between the germline ends. The CDR3 length is 13 residues. CDR3 bases: TGCAGTGCTAGGCAGCGGGGGCCGGGTGGCTACACCTTC. The encoded protein is CSARQRGPGGYTF.

A few counts support this clonotype. The rearrangement uses TRBV20-1 and TRBJ2-3, with 10 bases fitting TRBD2. The V segment lost 3 bases and the J segment 0 bases; nucleotides outside the gene matches: 6. The CDR3 sequence is 16 residues long. Germline V gene sequence: CDR1 DFQATT, CDR2 SNEGSKA (reference sequence). This CDR3 is CSASGASGRSTDTQYF. The CDR3 DNA follows: TGCAGTGCTAGCGGGGCTAGCGGGAGAAGCACAGATACGCAGTATTTT.

This rearrangement joins TRBV3-1 to TRBJ2-4; tentatively, D is TRBD1 (6 bases). The CDR3 is 15 residues long. Trimming pared 1 base from V and 7 bases from J, leaving 14 bases between. Per germline, CDR1 LGHDT and CDR2 YNNKEL (reference sequence). The CDR3: CASSQAQGLRNIQYF. The CDR3, as DNA: TGTGCCAGCAGCCAAGCCCAGGGGCTCCGGAACATTCAGTACTTC.

This clonotype has only a few counts. The chain couples TRBV20-1 to TRBJ2-4; 10 bases agree with TRBD1. Per germline, CDR1 DFQATT and CDR2 SNEGSKA (reference sequence). CDR3 length: 14 amino acids. The V segment lost 0 bases and the J segment 13 bases; nucleotides outside the gene matches: 9. CDR3 bases: TGCAGTGCTAGAGATCACCGGGACAGGGGTGTGCAGTACTTC. This codes for CSARDHRDRGVQYF.

The rearrangement joins TRBV11-2 to TRBJ2-5, with 10 nucleotides matching TRBD1. CDR3 size: 16 residues. Unmatched junction bases numbered 8, after V lost 5 bases and J lost 2 bases. Germline V gene sequence: CDR1 SGHAT, CDR2 FQNNGV. The CDR3 loop reads CASSTPRDRGQETQYF. CDR3 DNA sequence: TGTGCCAGCAGCACCCCGCGGGACAGGGGACAAGAGACCCAGTACTTC. The full variable domain, its missing parts supplied by reference TRBV11-2 and TRBJ2-5, is EAGVAQSPRYKIIEKRQSVAFWCNPISGHATLYWYQQILGQGPKLLIQFQNNGVVDDSQLPKDRFSAERLKGVDSTLKIQPAKLEDSAVYLCASSTPRDRGQETQYFGPGTRLLVL.

This clonotype was seen more than once but under ten times. The chain has TRBV20-1 and TRBJ1-2; D gene ambiguous. The V end was cut by 4 bases, the J end by 8 bases, with 20 bases between. The CDR3 length is 14 residues. Germline V gene sequence: CDR1 DFQATT, CDR2 SNEGSKA (reference sequence). CDR3 coding DNA: TGCAGTGCTATGAACATTCCTAGGGCGCGGGGCTACACCTTC. Amino acid sequence: CSAMNIPRARGYTF.

This chain uses TRBV2 with TRBJ2-1; perhaps TRBD2 as D (6 bases). The ends were cut back, 7 bases at V and 8 bases at J, with 12 bases in the middle. The germline V gene encodes CDR1 SNHLY and CDR2 FYNNEI. The CDR3 loop spans 12 amino acids. The CDR3 DNA reads as TGTGCCAGCACAACTTGGGGGGATGAGCAGTTCTTC. Its protein product is CASTTWGDEQFF.

This chain links TRBV29-1 with TRBJ2-3; 8 nucleotides align to TRBD1. Trimming at V came to 8 bases and at J to 2 bases, leaving 6 bases not matched to a gene. This CDR3 contains 13 residues. Germline V gene sequence: CDR1 SQVTM, CDR2 ANQGSEA. The CDR3 bases are TGCAGCCTAAGGACAGGGTTCACAGATACGCAGTATTTT. Translation gives CSLRTGFTDTQYF.

The chain joins TRBV7-2 to TRBJ1-2; tentatively, D is TRBD1 (5 bases). The V gene's germline CDR1 is SGHTA and CDR2 FQGNSA. The CDR3 length is 14 residues. Trimming removed 1 base at V and 6 bases at J, with 12 bases between. CDR3 sequence: CASSLGPGFDGYTF. The CDR3 bases are TGTGCCAGCAGCTTAGGTCCAGGGTTTGATGGCTACACCTTC.

The chain uses TRBV5-1 and TRBJ2-1, with 9 positions matching TRBD1. From germline, CDR1 is SGHRS and CDR2 YFSETQ. The CDR3 loop spans 15 amino acids. Germline trimming cut 5 bases from V and 6 bases from J; bases unmatched to any gene: 9. The DNA for the CDR3 is TGCGCCAGCAGGTTCGGGACAGGGTCGGTCAATGAGCAGTTCTTC. Protein product: CASRFGTGSVNEQFF. The whole variable domain, remainder taken from reference TRBV5-1 and TRBJ2-1, is KAGVTQTPRYLIKTRGQQVTLSCSPISGHRSVSWYQQTPGQGLQFLFEYFSETQRNKGNFPGRFSGRQFSNSRSEMNVSTLELGDSALYLCASRFGTGSVNEQFFGPGTRLTVL.

V and J are TRBV24-1 and TRBJ2-7, with a weak D call TRBD1 (6 bases). V lost 4 bases to trimming and J lost 0 bases, with 9 bases between them. The CDR3 sequence is 14 residues long. The germline V gene has CDR1 KGHDR and CDR2 SFDVKD. CDR3 coding DNA: TGTGCCACCAGTGAAACAGGGCGCTCCTACGAGCAGTACTTC. This gives the protein CATSETGRSYEQYF.